This T cell receptor (beta chain) was recorded in a study of blood T cell repertoires in COVID-19. Trimming at V came to 1 base and at J to 7 bases, leaving 11 bases not matched to a gene. The CDR3 is made up of 16 amino acids. Per the germline V gene, CDR1 is SQVTM and CDR2 is ANQGSEA. Clones were read by immunoSEQ multiplex PCR, and TCRdb kept only the in-frame ones, dropping some. The sample has 60,000 to 70,000 clones, roughly three quarters seen once. The V call is TRBV29-1, the J call TRBJ2-1; 9 bases fit TRBD1. This TCR was recovered from a woman older than 75 with acute or convalescent COVID-19. Sequenced sample: peripheral blood. DNA for the CDR3: TGCAGCGTTGAAGGAACCGGGACAGGGAGTAGAAATGAGCAGTTCTTC. Translation gives CSVEGTGTGSRNEQFF.